This TCR beta chain derives from a study of tumor and adjacent non-tumor tissue in lung cancer. Study-level information: Histology: under 15 adenocarcinoma, a couple of squamous cell carcinoma, 1 small cell lung cancer.

Three rounds of nested PCR, following a modified ARM-PCR protocol, produced the TCRbeta library. TCRdb called the multiplex PCR reads again in MiXCR, with one record for every CDR3 protein. The sample lists 70,000 to 90,000 distinct CDR3 sequences; 80% to 90% were seen once. This CDR3 contains 15 residues. V lost 1 base to trimming and J lost 7 bases; unmatched junction nucleotides: 4. The germline V gene has CDR1 SGHTS and CDR2 YDEGEE. No cell sorting was done before RNA was extracted from the tissue. More than 3 cm separated this lung sample from the edge of the tumor. This chain uses TRBV5-8 with TRBJ1-6, with TRBD1 identical over 8 bases. The sequenced material came from distant non-tumor lung tissue. The TCR originated in a man aged 55 to 70 with non-small cell lung cancer. Here the CDR3 DNA reads TGTGCCAGCAGCTTGAAGACAGGGGTGAATTCACCCCTCCACTTT. Translating it yields CASSLKTGVNSPLHF.